Listed here is a single T cell receptor beta chain. The entry originates in a study of shared T cell receptors in the human thymus. This table comes from immunoSEQ multiplex PCR, and its TCRdb copy is limited to in-frame clones, with some not included. The repertoire consists of hundreds of thousands of clones, with approximately 83% occurring once and the leading ten covering under 0.012%. Trimming took off 0 bases at V and 5 bases at J, with 7 bases between the two ends. This CDR3 is 14 amino acids long. Germline CDR1 MGHRA, CDR2 YSYEKL. A further study also used this sample, focusing on human thymus T cells. That investigation notes: V and J genes seemed to be used with bias in thymic and blood repertoires.

This chain joins TRBV4-1 and TRBJ2-2; TRBD2 is a possible D gene (5 bases). The clonotype originates from a girl younger than two with a congenital heart defect. The specimen sequenced was thymocytes. Here the CDR3 reads CASSQEGRTGELFF. The CDR3 DNA is TGCGCCAGCAGCCAAGAAGGGAGAACCGGGGAGCTGTTTTTT.